This T cell receptor beta chain was retrieved from a study of regulatory T cells in long-lasting Graves disease. Overall study findings and caveats: Persistent patients had more shared public clonotypes (roughly 2,700) than new patients (about 870).

CDR1 and CDR2 from the germline V gene are SGHRS and YFSETQ. The CDR3 extends over 16 amino acids. Specified time point: newly diagnosed GD, antithyroid drugs for less than 3 months. Generation of the TCR library employed RNA extracted from PBMCs. Guidelines of the American Thyroid Association were used to diagnose Graves' disease. CDR3 regions were amplified by Arm-PCR using iRepertoire HTBI primers to build TCR beta libraries. TCRdb recomputed calls from the multiplex PCR reads with MiXCR, one row per CDR3 protein. This sample has about 330,000 distinct CDR3 sequences, with 15% to 20% found just once. About this clonotype itself: Its antigen is not identified. The junction shows a germline mismatch at one end, possibly a read error.

These data also featured in a second study, about T cells in Graves' hyperthyroidism and ophthalmopathy. According to that study: Clonotypes that were expanded in thyroid above 0.001 mostly appeared in blood too.

The origin of this receptor is a woman aged 18 to 35 with Graves disease. The specimen was peripheral blood mononuclear cells (PBMCs), collected at new diagnosis, from a patient treated with antithyroid drugs. The chain combines TRBV5-1 with TRBJ2-1; 8 bases map to TRBD2. This CDR3 reads CASSPTSGLVDNEQFF. The CDR3 DNA is TGTGCCAGCAGCCCGACCTCGGGACTAGTAGACAATGAGCAGTTCTTC.